This passage covers 5 T cell receptor beta chains from one sample sequenced in a study of somatic mutations in cytotoxic T cells in rheumatoid arthritis. Measured with immunoSEQ multiplex PCR; TCRdb has only the in-frame clones, and not every one. This table holds thousands of clones, roughly three quarters found once. Sequenced input: CD8+ T cells sorted from blood. The receptors originated from a man between 35 and 55 years old in good health.

This chain joins TRBV5-1 and TRBJ2-1, with TRBD2 matching 10 bases. Germline V gene sequence: CDR1 SGHRS, CDR2 YFSETQ. Germline trimming cut 4 bases from V and 10 bases from J; bases unmatched to any gene: 14. This CDR3 has 16 amino acids. CDR3 loop: CASSGGLAGAGREQFF. The CDR3 coding sequence is TGCGCCAGCAGCGGCGGCCTAGCGGGAGCGGGGCGGGAGCAGTTCTTC.

Within the sample, this clone is medium-sized. The CDR3 spells CASSQRPQGSDTGELFF. The CDR3 coding sequence is TGCGCCAGCAGTCAACGGCCGCAGGGGTCGGACACCGGGGAGCTGTTTTTT. This rearrangement joins TRBV23-1 to TRBJ2-2, with D possibly matching TRBD1 (6 bases). TRBV23-1 is given ORF status, its function remaining uncertain. This CDR3 has 17 residues. V dropped 2 bases and J dropped 3 bases, with 16 bases sitting between them.

This chain connects TRBV27 to TRBJ1-5, with 9 bases lining up with TRBD1. The CDR3 length is 16 residues. V shed 8 bases and J 0 bases; nucleotides not matched to a gene: 8. Germline V lookup: CDR1 MNHEY, CDR2 SMNVEV (reference sequence). CDR3 nucleotides: TGTGCCAGCGGTTCACAGGGGGCGGCTAGCAATCAGCCCCAGCATTTT. This gives the protein CASGSQGAASNQPQHF.

The chain links TRBV4-1 to TRBJ1-5, with 8 bases lining up with TRBD1. The V segment lost 4 bases and the J segment 4 bases; nucleotides outside the gene matches: 0. The CDR3 is 13 amino acids. Germline loops: CDR1 MGHRA, CDR2 YSYEKL. CDR3 residues: CASSRTGNQPQHF. The CDR3 region has the DNA TGCGCCAGCAGCCGGACAGGGAATCAGCCCCAGCATTTT.

The rearrangement joins TRBV27 to TRBJ2-7, with D perhaps matching TRBD1 (7 bases). Trimming took off 5 bases at V and 3 bases at J, with 14 bases between the two ends. Germline assignment: CDR1 MNHEY and CDR2 SMNVEV (reference sequence). The CDR3 consists of 14 residues. CDR3 in amino acids: CASSPGGFGYEQYF. In DNA, the CDR3 is TGTGCCAGCAGTCCAGGGGGGTTCGGCTACGAGCAGTACTTC.